The sequence of this T cell receptor (beta chain) was determined in a study of long-term antiretroviral therapy in people with HIV. Study results and limitations: Clones with expansion before ART led the repertoire at all time points.

As to this clone: What it binds is unknown.

Germline loops: CDR1 SQVTM, CDR2 ANQGSEA. V lost 4 bases to trimming and J lost 9 bases, with 22 bases between them. The CDR3 length is 15 residues. Sequencing used immunoSEQ v3.0 at survey level. The method was immunoSEQ multiplex PCR; TCRdb's version includes in-frame clones alone and lacks a portion of them. This sample has 40,000 or so clones, with 86% found just once. The receptor was derived from a woman aged 18-29 years with HIV. The chain uses TRBV29-1 and TRBJ2-1; D not certain. The material sequenced was unsorted PBMCs, taken just before starting antiretroviral therapy. The CDR3: CSVATSASTFGEQFF. The CDR3 DNA sequence: TGCAGCGTTGCAACCAGCGCCTCTACTTTTGGTGAGCAGTTCTTC.